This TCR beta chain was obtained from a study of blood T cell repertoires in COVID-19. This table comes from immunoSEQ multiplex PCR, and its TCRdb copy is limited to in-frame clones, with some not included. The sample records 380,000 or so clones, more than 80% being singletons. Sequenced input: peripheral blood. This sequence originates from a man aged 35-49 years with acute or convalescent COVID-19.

The CDR3 protein is CATHSGHSNQPQHF. CDR3 nucleotides: TGTGCCACCCACTCCGGACATAGCAATCAGCCCCAGCATTTT. The chain recombines TRBV24-1 with TRBJ1-5; a weak D match, TRBD1 (5 bases). The V gene's germline CDR1 is KGHDR and CDR2 SFDVKD. The ends were cut back, 9 bases at V and 0 bases at J, with 11 bases in the middle. CDR3 size: 14 residues.